A single sample is the source of the 20 T cell receptor beta chains below, sequenced in a study of blood T cell repertoires in COVID-19 (dated by TCRdb to about 2020). Library method: the immunoSEQ multiplex PCR assay. This immuneACCESS table, as held by TCRdb, lists in-frame sequences with V and J called but not all clones. Of the missing ones, under half trace to an unresolved V gene in checked studies; the others have no known cause. Present in this sample are about 180,000 clones, about 81% of which were seen just once. The ten largest make up approximately 12% of the sample. Sequencing used peripheral blood. All receptors come from a woman aged 80 or over with COVID-19, enrolled during active disease.

The V gene is TRBV29-1, the J gene TRBJ2-1; 9 bases align to TRBD1. CDR1 is SQVTM and CDR2 is ANQGSEA in the germline V gene. The CDR3 is 14 residues long. The J segment lost 10 bases and the V segment lost 1 base, leaving 8 bases of the junction unmatched. CDR3 residues: CSVEANRGRLEQFF. CDR3 coding DNA: TGCAGCGTTGAAGCGAACAGGGGGCGCTTGGAGCAGTTCTTC.

This clone was found once. The chain joins TRBV28 to TRBJ2-7, with 8 bases matching TRBD1. V was clipped by 4 bases and J by 3 bases; unmatched bases: 8. The germline CDR1 and CDR2 sequences are MDHEN and SYDVKM. The CDR3 contains 15 residues. The CDR3 nucleotides are TGTGCCAGCAGTTACGGGCAGGGGGCTCTCTACGAGCAGTACTTC. It yields the protein CASSYGQGALYEQYF.

This clone was counted between two and nine times. The chain carries TRBV28 and TRBJ2-7; 7 bases agree with TRBD1. The CDR3 is 15 residues long. V shed 4 bases, J shed 6 bases, and the junction held 12 bases outside the gene matches. The germline V gene encodes CDR1 MDHEN and CDR2 SYDVKM. The CDR3 loop reads CASSSMQGVSGEQYF. The DNA of the CDR3 is TGTGCCAGCAGTTCGATGCAGGGGGTTTCAGGCGAGCAGTACTTC.

The chain has TRBV5-1 and TRBJ2-5; no definite D call. V lost 1 base, J lost 1 base, and 5 bases lay in between. Germline V gives CDR1 SGHRS, CDR2 YFSETQ. CDR3 length: 13 residues. The CDR3 reads CASSLNSQETQYF. The CDR3 DNA reads TGCGCCAGCAGCTTGAACAGCCAAGAGACCCAGTACTTC.

CDR3 DNA: TGTGCCAGCAGTTTCGGTAGCAATCAGCCCCAGCATTTT. Translation: CASSFGSNQPQHF. The chain has TRBV6-2 or TRBV6-3 and TRBJ1-5; D uncertain. Germline CDR1 MNHEY, CDR2 SVGEGT. V shed 4 bases and J shed 0 bases, with 4 bases lying between them. The CDR3 runs 13 residues.

This clone has a single count. The V gene is TRBV5-1, the J gene TRBJ1-1; D remains ambiguous. This CDR3 has 16 amino acids. Deletions cut 0 bases from V and 2 bases from J, with 14 bases between. Germline V CDR1 and CDR2: SGHRS, YFSETQ. CDR3 nucleotide sequence: TGCGCCAGCAGCTTGGGAAGGCGGCCCCTAAACACTGAAGCTTTCTTT. Protein: CASSLGRRPLNTEAFF.

The gene calls are TRBV15 and TRBJ2-1, with 7 bases lining up with TRBD2. Trimming removed 0 bases from V and 3 bases from J; junction bases left unmatched: 2. The germline V gene has CDR1 LNHNV and CDR2 YYDKDF (reference sequence). The CDR3 length is 15 residues. The CDR3 nucleotides are TGTGCCACCAGCAGAGATTTAGCGGGCTACAATGAGCAGTTCTTC. Amino acids: CATSRDLAGYNEQFF. The full variable domain, in which reference TRBV15 and TRBJ2-1 provide the parts outside the CDR3, is DAMVIQNPRYQVTQFGKPVTLSCSQTLNHNVMYWYQQKSSQAPKLLFHYYDKDFNNEADTPDNFQSRRPNTSFCFLDIRSPGLGDTAMYLCATSRDLAGYNEQFFGPGTRLTVL.

This chain connects TRBV28 to TRBJ1-2; 11 bases agree with TRBD1. The CDR3 spans 15 residues. CDR1 is MDHEN and CDR2 is SYDVKM in the germline V gene. The J segment lost 8 bases and the V segment lost 7 bases, leaving 12 bases of the junction unmatched. In DNA form, the CDR3 reads TGTGCCAGCACCAACCTGGGGACAGGGGGTGAAGGCTACACCTTC. Translation gives CASTNLGTGGEGYTF.

The rearrangement links TRBV10-3 to TRBJ1-1, with D possibly being TRBD1 (5 bases). CDR1 and CDR2 (germline): ENHRY, SYGVKD. CDR3 length: 15 amino acids. Between the trimmed V and J ends, which lost 2 bases and 0 bases, there was a span of 10 bases. In DNA form, the CDR3 reads TGTGCCATCAGTGAGCCAGGGTACGTGAACACTGAAGCTTTCTTT. Its protein product is CAISEPGYVNTEAFF.

The chain links TRBV28 to TRBJ1-4; no definite D call. The V gene lost 5 bases and the J gene lost 3 bases, with 10 bases spanning the gap. CDR1 MDHEN and CDR2 SYDVKM come from the germline V gene. The length of the CDR3 is 14 residues. CDR3 sequence reads: CASSPPGANEKLFF. The CDR3 bases are TGTGCCAGCAGTCCTCCGGGAGCTAATGAAAAACTGTTTTTT.

The chain couples TRBV11-1 to TRBJ2-5, with D maybe TRBD2 (6 bases). Trimming removed 8 bases from V and 4 bases from J, with 23 bases in between. The CDR3 is 16 residues long. Germline V gene data show CDR1 as SGHAT and CDR2 as FQDESV (reference sequence). CDR3 amino acids: CASAPGGVMVGETQYF. In nucleotides, the CDR3 is TGTGCCAGCGCCCCGGGCGGGGTAATGGTCGGAGAGACCCAGTACTTC.

This chain joins TRBV3-1 (or the pseudogene TRBV3-2) and TRBJ2-1, with 14 bases lining up with TRBD2. Germline CDR1 reads LGHDT; CDR2 reads YNNKEL (reference sequence). The J segment lost 8 bases and the V segment lost 6 bases, leaving 9 bases of the junction unmatched. This CDR3 spans 16 amino acids. CDR3 sequence: CASSQGLAGDGDEQFF. The CDR3 DNA follows: TGTGCCAGCAGTCAGGGACTAGCGGGGGACGGGGATGAGCAGTTCTTC.

The chain is built from TRBV5-4 and TRBJ2-7; 10 bases agree with TRBD1. This CDR3 comprises 15 residues. From germline, CDR1 is SGHNT and CDR2 YYREEE (reference sequence). J lost 4 bases, V lost 4 bases, and 8 bases had no gene match. The CDR3 DNA follows: TGTGCCAGCAGCCGACCCGGGACAGGGGTTTACGAGCAGTACTTC. Its translation is CASSRPGTGVYEQYF. Together with reference TRBV5-4 and TRBJ2-7, the CDR3 gives the full variable domain: ETGVTQSPTHLIKTRGQQVTLRCSSQSGHNTVSWYQQALGQGPQFIFQYYREEENGRGNFPPRFSGLQFPNYSSELNVNALELDDSALYLCASSRPGTGVYEQYFGPGTRLTVT.

This clone was recorded at least ten times. The rearrangement joins TRBV18 to TRBJ1-2; D is undetermined. The V end was cut by 2 bases, the J end by 3 bases, with 7 bases between. The CDR3 is 13 residues long. Germline V gene data show CDR1 as KGHSH and CDR2 as LQKENI. The CDR3 spells CASSPKRDYGYTF. Here the CDR3 DNA reads TGTGCCAGCTCACCAAAGAGGGACTATGGCTACACCTTC. The full variable domain, rest sourced from reference TRBV18 and TRBJ1-2, is NAGVMQNPRHLVRRRGQEARLRCSPMKGHSHVYWYRQLPEEGLKFMVYLQKENIIDESGMPKERFSAEFPKEGPSILRIQQVVRGDSAAYFCASSPKRDYGYTFGSGTRLTVV.

The rearrangement joins TRBV18 to TRBJ2-2; D may be TRBD2 (5 bases). With 6 bases removed from V and 2 bases from J, the gap between germline ends came to 13 bases. The CDR3 is made up of 15 amino acids. CDR1 KGHSH and CDR2 LQKENI come from the germline V gene. Here the CDR3 DNA reads TGTGCCAGCTCCCCTAGCTCGACCAACACCGGGGAGCTGTTTTTT. The encoded protein is CASSPSSTNTGELFF.

V usage is TRBV6-1 and J usage is TRBJ2-1, with 12 positions matching TRBD2. The germline V gene has CDR1 MNHNS and CDR2 SASEGT. V lost 3 bases, J lost 1 base, and 7 bases stayed unmatched. The CDR3 consists of 18 residues. The CDR3 DNA reads as TGTGCCAGCAGTGACCTCGGACTAGCGGGACCTTCCTACAATGAGCAGTTCTTC. Residues: CASSDLGLAGPSYNEQFF.

This clone appeared a few times. The chain couples TRBV10-3 to TRBJ2-7; 10 nucleotides line up with TRBD1. There are 14 residues in the CDR3. Germline V CDR1 and CDR2: ENHRY, SYGVKD. J gave up 0 bases and V 6 bases, and 2 bases lay outside the gene matches. The DNA of the CDR3 is TGTGCCATCAGGGGACAGGGGAGCTCCTACGAGCAGTACTTC. This codes for CAIRGQGSSYEQYF.

The chain is built from TRBV12-3 or TRBV12-4 and TRBJ2-3; D gene ambiguous. V lost 3 bases and J lost 1, with 2 bases in between. The CDR3 runs to 12 residues. The chain's CDR3 is CASSFGTDTQYF. The CDR3 coding sequence is TGTGCCAGCAGTTTCGGCACAGATACGCAGTATTTT.

This clone appeared a few times. DNA of the CDR3: TGTGCCAGCAGCCAAATCGCCTCTCAGAAGGAAAAACTGTTTTTT. Protein: CASSQIASQKEKLFF. V and J are TRBV4-2 and TRBJ1-4, with no clear D. Between the trimmed V and J ends, which lost 2 bases and 8 bases, there was a span of 15 bases. CDR3 length equals 15 residues. Germline-derived CDR1 and CDR2 are LGHNA and YNFKEQ.

This chain connects TRBV7-9 to TRBJ1-1; D perhaps matches TRBD1 (6 bases). This CDR3 comprises 19 residues. The V gene lost 6 bases and the J gene lost 4 bases, with 30 bases spanning the gap. Germline values: CDR1 SEHNR, CDR2 FQNEAQ (reference sequence). The CDR3 nucleotides read TGTGCCAGCAGTCCGAAGAAATCCACTACAGGGTCTAGCGGCACTGAAGCTTTCTTT. Translating it yields CASSPKKSTTGSSGTEAFF.